The next 8 T cell receptor beta chains were all read from a single sample in a study of blood T cell repertoires in COVID-19. Some clones are missing from TCRdb's copy, which holds only in-frame ones; the method was immunoSEQ multiplex PCR. Among around 300,000 clones, 75% to 95% were seen once, and the ten largest hold roughly 6.8%. Sequenced: peripheral blood. These receptors came from a woman in her 30s with COVID-19, enrolled during active disease.

This chain uses TRBV27 with TRBJ2-3; 9 nucleotides match TRBD2. The CDR3 extends over 15 amino acids. In germline, CDR1 is MNHEY, CDR2 SMNVEV (reference sequence). J gave up 6 bases and V 3 bases, and 7 bases lay outside the gene matches. CDR3 protein: CASSFVAGDSDTQYF. The CDR3 DNA reads TGTGCCAGCAGTTTCGTAGCGGGAGATTCGGATACGCAGTATTTT.

The chain combines TRBV10-3 with TRBJ2-6; TRBD1 might be the D (6 bases). Germline lookup yields CDR1 ENHRY and CDR2 SYGVKD. The CDR3 runs to 18 residues. Trimming cost V 0 bases and J 0 bases, with 12 bases left between them. CDR3 sequence reads: CAISESGGRGSGANVLTF. The CDR3 DNA sequence: TGTGCCATCAGTGAGTCTGGGGGCAGGGGCTCTGGGGCCAACGTCCTGACTTTC.

This clone occurred once. The chain links TRBV30 to TRBJ2-1; D is unclear. Germline CDR1 reads GTSNPN; CDR2 reads SVGIG (reference sequence). Between the trimmed V and J ends, which lost 3 bases and 3 bases, there was a span of 12 bases. The CDR3 runs to 14 residues. The CDR3 region has the DNA TGTGCCTGGAGCGGCGGTCTTGGCTACAATGAGCAGTTCTTC. Translated: CAWSGGLGYNEQFF.

The chain couples TRBV6-2 or TRBV6-3 to TRBJ1-1; D is uncertain. Trimming pared 6 bases from V and 10 bases from J, leaving 30 bases between. There are 17 residues in the CDR3. Germline CDR1 MNHEY, CDR2 SVGEGT. CDR3 sequence: CASSPPGSVLPAGAAFF. The CDR3 DNA is TGTGCCAGCAGCCCCCCCGGCTCGGTTCTTCCCGCGGGCGCAGCTTTCTTT.

The genes are TRBV19 and TRBJ1-1, with unresolved D. Between the trimmed V and J ends, which lost 6 bases and 1 base, there was a span of 9 bases. This CDR3 has 13 amino acids. Germline assignment: CDR1 LNHDA and CDR2 SQIVND (reference sequence). Written as DNA, the CDR3 is TGTGCCAGTAGCCGTGGAGCGAACACTGAAGCTTTCTTT. Protein sequence: CASSRGANTEAFF.

This chain links TRBV23-1 with TRBJ2-1; 9 bases match TRBD2. TRBV23-1 is an ORF, with its function uncertain. The CDR3 length is 17 residues. J was trimmed by 2 bases and V by 3 bases; bases with no gene match: 8. CDR3 nucleotide sequence: TGCGCCAGCAGTCATTTTAGCGGGAGTGGGGCCTACAATGAGCAGTTCTTC. This gives the protein CASSHFSGSGAYNEQFF.

With regard to this clone: The same CDR3 also results from other DNA sequences found in this sample. The rearrangement links TRBV6-5 to TRBJ2-7, with D possibly TRBD2 on 6 matching bases. Germline CDR1 and CDR2: MNHEY and SVGAGI. Trimming pared 5 bases from V and 6 bases from J, leaving 14 bases between. The CDR3 is made up of 13 amino acids. The CDR3 sequence: CASSRGLHREQYF. CDR3 in DNA: TGTGCCAGCAGTCGGGGACTGCACCGCGAGCAGTACTTC.

Note on this clone: One junction end disagrees with the germline gene, perhaps due to a read error. Other DNA sequences within the sample encode an identical CDR3. The chain employs TRBV6-6 and TRBJ1-1; 10 positions match TRBD1. This CDR3 region has 16 residues. CDR1 and CDR2 (germline): MNHNY, SVGAGI (reference sequence). In DNA form, the CDR3 reads TGTGCCAGCACGCCGGGACAGGGGTTGCGGAACACTGAGGCTTTCTTT. It encodes CASTPGQGLRNTEAFF.